This T cell receptor beta chain is from a study of radiotherapy plus CTLA-4 blockade in lung cancer. Study background: Objective responses emerged in 18% of patients, and around 29% attained disease control.

Lung cancer patients with chemo-refractory metastatic non-small-cell disease were given focal radiation plus CTLA-4 blockade with ipilimumab. This CDR3 contains 14 residues. Germline CDR1 and CDR2: SGHDT and YYEEEE. The V and J ends lost 0 bases and 9 bases, in that order; junction bases with no gene match: 1. Here immunoSEQ multiplex PCR was the method, and the copy in TCRdb shows in-frame clones only, minus some. This repertoire shows 25,000 to 35,000 clones, approximately 82% found once; its top ten account for 6.5% to 8.5%. The sequenced sample was peripheral blood, obtained from a patient treated with radiotherapy plus ipilimumab. The genes are TRBV5-6 and TRBJ1-6; 9 bases align to TRBD1. The TCR originated in a human donor with non-small cell lung cancer who had stable disease on radiotherapy plus ipilimumab. CDR3 loop: CASSLGQGGSPLHF. The CDR3 region has the DNA TGTGCCAGCAGCTTGGGACAGGGGGGTTCACCCCTCCACTTT.